The present entry profiles one T cell receptor (beta chain) with its context. The germline V and J ends were trimmed by 1 base and 0 bases, with 9 bases remaining between them. The CDR3 runs to 16 residues. The V gene's germline CDR1 is LGHNA and CDR2 YNFKEQ. The data were taken from a study of cytomegalovirus exposure and HLA in healthy donors. Though nominally healthy at sampling, donors likely had unrecorded immune exposures. The PCR used 60 Vbeta and 13 Jbeta primers. Here immunoSEQ multiplex PCR was the method, and the copy in TCRdb shows in-frame clones only, minus some. The sample's table shows about 35,000 clones.

Sequencing was performed on PBMCs. The TCR comes from a man aged 35-49 years in good health and CMV-seronegative. This chain uses TRBV4-2 with TRBJ1-4; D unclear. CDR3 residues: CASSQASYATNEKLFF. The CDR3 region has the DNA TGTGCCAGCAGCCAAGCCTCGTATGCAACTAATGAAAAACTGTTTTTT.